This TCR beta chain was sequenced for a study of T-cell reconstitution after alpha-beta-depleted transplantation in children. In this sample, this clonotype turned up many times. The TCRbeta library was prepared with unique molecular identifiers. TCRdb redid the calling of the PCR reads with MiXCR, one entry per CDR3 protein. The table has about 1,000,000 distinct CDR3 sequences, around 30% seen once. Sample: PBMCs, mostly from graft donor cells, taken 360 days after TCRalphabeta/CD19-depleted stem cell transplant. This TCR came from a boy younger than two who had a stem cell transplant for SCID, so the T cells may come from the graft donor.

The CDR3 DNA sequence: TGTGCCAGCAGCCAGGATCGGATGAACACTGAAGCTTTCTTT. The encoded protein is CASSQDRMNTEAFF. The J gene is TRBJ1-1, the V gene TRBV3-1; D not certain. Germline loops: CDR1 LGHDT, CDR2 YNNKEL (reference sequence). CDR3 length: 14 residues. The germline V and J ends were trimmed by 3 bases and 0 bases, with 8 bases remaining between them.